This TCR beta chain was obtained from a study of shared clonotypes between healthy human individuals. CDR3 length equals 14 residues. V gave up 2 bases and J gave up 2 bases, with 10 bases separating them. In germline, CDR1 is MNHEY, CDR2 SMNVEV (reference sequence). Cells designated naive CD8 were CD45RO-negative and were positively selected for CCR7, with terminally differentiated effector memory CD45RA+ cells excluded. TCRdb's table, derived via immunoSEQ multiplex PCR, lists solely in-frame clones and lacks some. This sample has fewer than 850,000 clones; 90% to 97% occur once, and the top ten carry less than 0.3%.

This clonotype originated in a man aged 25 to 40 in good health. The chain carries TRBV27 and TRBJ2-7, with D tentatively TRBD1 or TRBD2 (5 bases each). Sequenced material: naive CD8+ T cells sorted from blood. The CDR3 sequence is CASSLGDGAYEQYF. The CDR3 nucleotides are TGTGCCAGCAGTTTAGGGGACGGAGCCTACGAGCAGTACTTC.